A single sample is the source of the 7 T cell receptor beta chains below, sequenced in a study of blood T cell repertoires in COVID-19. Sequencing used immunoSEQ multiplex PCR; TCRdb keeps in-frame clones, though not all of them. The repertoire consists of about 260,000 clones, with approximately 80% occurring once and the leading ten covering about 2%. Sequencing was done on a sample of peripheral blood. Receptor source: a woman of 80 years or more with acute or convalescent COVID-19.

The chain combines TRBV11-2 with TRBJ2-3, with D hard to call. V was cut by 5 bases and J by 4 bases, with 10 bases left in between. This CDR3 region has 13 residues. Germline CDR1 is SGHAT and CDR2 is FQNNGV. This CDR3 reads CASSGDLSDTQYF. As DNA, the CDR3 is TGTGCCAGCAGCGGCGACTTGTCAGATACGCAGTATTTT. The entire variable domain, with the rest obtained from reference TRBV11-2 and TRBJ2-3, is as follows: EAGVAQSPRYKIIEKRQSVAFWCNPISGHATLYWYQQILGQGPKLLIQFQNNGVVDDSQLPKDRFSAERLKGVDSTLKIQPAKLEDSAVYLCASSGDLSDTQYFGPGTRLTVL.

Remarks on this clone: The same CDR3 also results from other DNA sequences found in this sample. The chain carries TRBV7-2 and TRBJ2-3, with 14 bases that match TRBD2. This CDR3 region has 16 residues. Germline V lookup: CDR1 SGHTA, CDR2 FQGNSA. V shed 5 bases and J 1 base; nucleotides not matched to a gene: 2. The CDR3 loop reads CASSPGLAGGTDTQYF. Written as DNA, the CDR3 is TGTGCCAGCAGCCCGGGACTAGCGGGGGGCACAGATACGCAGTATTTT.

This clone was counted once. This chain links TRBV18 with TRBJ1-2, with D possibly matching TRBD1 (5 bases). Germline V CDR1 and CDR2: KGHSH, LQKENI. Trimming cost V 5 bases and J 0 bases, with 13 bases left between them. The CDR3 is 15 residues long. The DNA of the CDR3 is TGTGCCAGCTCATCCGGGGGAGGTTCTAACTATGGCTACACCTTC. Amino acids: CASSSGGGSNYGYTF.

The chain carries TRBV29-1 and TRBJ2-7, with 11 bases identical to TRBD2. The trim removed 6 bases at V and 2 bases at J, leaving 6 bases unmatched. Germline V gene data show CDR1 as SQVTM and CDR2 as ANQGSEA. CDR3 length: 14 residues. The CDR3 sequence: CSVTISGGAYEQYF. The CDR3 region has the DNA TGCAGCGTGACCATTAGCGGGGGGGCCTACGAGCAGTACTTC.

The J gene is TRBJ2-1, the V gene TRBV3-1 (or the pseudogene TRBV3-2); tentative D call: TRBD2 (7 bases). Germline loops: CDR1 LGHDT, CDR2 YNNKEL (reference sequence). The CDR3 has 17 amino acids. V was clipped by 0 bases and J by 4 bases, with 16 bases between them. This CDR3 reads CASSQDSRGARYNEQFF. Here the CDR3 DNA reads TGTGCCAGCAGCCAAGATAGCCGGGGGGCAAGGTACAATGAGCAGTTCTTC.

The chain couples TRBV19 to TRBJ2-7, with 7 bases matching TRBD2. Germline V gene lookup returns CDR1 LNHDA and CDR2 SQIVND (reference sequence). The CDR3 totals 15 residues. V shed 4 bases, J shed 1 base, and the junction held 7 bases outside the gene matches. CDR3 loop: CASSKERDISYEQYF. CDR3 nucleotide sequence: TGTGCCAGTAGTAAAGAGCGGGATATATCCTACGAGCAGTACTTC.

This chain links TRBV7-7 with TRBJ2-1; D may be TRBD2 (5 bases). V dropped 0 bases and J dropped 3 bases, with 9 bases sitting between them. Per the germline V gene, CDR1 is SSHAT and CDR2 is FNYEAQ (reference sequence). This CDR3 spans 15 amino acids. CDR3 DNA sequence: TGTGCCAGCAGCTTAGCGGACGGGAACTACAATGAGCAGTTCTTC. This gives the protein CASSLADGNYNEQFF.